Shown below are 17 T cell receptor beta chains from a single sample sequenced in a study of beta chain features in type 1 diabetes. The entirety of the isolated RNA underwent reverse transcription, so expressed TCRB transcripts were sequenced. TCRdb keeps only in-frame clones here, not all; method: immunoSEQ multiplex PCR. The sample yields about 410,000 clones, about 15% seen once. Specimen: naive CD4+ T cells from blood. These receptors all stem from a man aged 25 to 45 in good health.

The V call is TRBV25-1, the J call TRBJ2-3, with 11 bases fitting TRBD2. Germline assignment: CDR1 MGHDK and CDR2 SYGVNS. The ends lost 8 bases at V and 1 base at J; junction bases unmatched: 2. The CDR3 is 14 amino acids. This CDR3 is CASETSGGTDTQYF. As DNA, the CDR3 is TGTGCCAGCGAGACTAGCGGGGGCACAGATACGCAGTATTTT. Supplemented by reference TRBV25-1 and TRBJ2-3, the full variable domain reads EADIYQTPRYLVIGTGKKITLECSQTMGHDKMYWYQQDPGMELHLIHYSYGVNSTEKGDLSSESTVSRIRTEHFPLTLESARPSHTSQYLCASETSGGTDTQYFGPGTRLTVL.

The table lists this clone with a few counts. This rearrangement joins TRBV4-2 to TRBJ1-1; D remains ambiguous. Germline values: CDR1 LGHNA, CDR2 YNFKEQ. V was clipped by 3 bases and J by 7 bases, with 15 bases between them. This CDR3 contains 14 residues. The CDR3 DNA reads TGTGCCAGCAGCCAGGCAACAGTGGGGAATGAAGCTTTCTTT. It specifies CASSQATVGNEAFF.

The chain recombines TRBV6-5 with TRBJ2-7, with D perhaps matching TRBD2 (6 bases). The CDR3 extends over 14 amino acids. The germline gives CDR1 MNHEY, CDR2 SVGAGI. Trimming cost V 0 bases and J 6 bases, with 12 bases left between them. CDR3 amino acids: CASSYSMLASEQYF. The CDR3 DNA follows: TGTGCCAGCAGTTACTCGATGCTAGCGAGCGAGCAGTACTTC.

The gene calls are TRBV29-1 and TRBJ1-2, with D maybe TRBD1 (5 bases). In germline, CDR1 is SQVTM, CDR2 ANQGSEA. V was trimmed by 7 bases and J by 2 bases, leaving 11 bases between them. This CDR3 has 12 amino acids. The CDR3 DNA sequence: TGCAGCGGTTCAGGGTCCAACTATGGCTACACCTTC. This encodes CSGSGSNYGYTF.

This clone was recorded a few times. V usage is TRBV5-1 and J usage is TRBJ2-3; 12 positions agree with TRBD2. V was clipped by 4 bases and J by 5 bases; unmatched bases: 8. The germline gives CDR1 SGHRS, CDR2 YFSETQ. This CDR3 is 16 amino acids long. The CDR3 here is CASSLQTSGSGDTQYF. In DNA form, the CDR3 reads TGCGCCAGCAGCCTGCAGACTAGCGGGAGTGGAGATACGCAGTATTTT.

This chain connects TRBV7-9 to TRBJ2-6, with a tentative D call TRBD1 (6 bases). The CDR3 has 17 residues. Trimming left V 1 base short and J 2 bases short, with 12 bases between. Germline-derived CDR1 and CDR2 are SEHNR and FQNEAQ (reference sequence). The CDR3 nucleotides are TGTGCCAGCAGCTTAGGAACAGGGTGGCCTGGGGCCAACGTCCTGACTTTC. This codes for CASSLGTGWPGANVLTF.

Only a few counts were recorded for this clone. The chain joins TRBV18 to TRBJ2-1, with 8 bases aligning to TRBD1. V shed 5 bases, J shed 5 bases, and the junction held 2 bases outside the gene matches. This CDR3 has 13 residues. Germline lookup yields CDR1 KGHSH and CDR2 LQKENI. In DNA form, the CDR3 reads TGTGCCAGCTCAAAGGGACAGGACAATGAGCAGTTCTTC. Residues: CASSKGQDNEQFF.

The V call is TRBV18, the J call TRBJ1-2; D remains unclear. This CDR3 has 14 residues. Trimming pared 3 bases from V and 2 bases from J, leaving 10 bases between. Germline CDR1 is KGHSH and CDR2 is LQKENI. The CDR3 nucleotides are TGTGCCAGCTCACCTCAAGGGCAGAACTATGGCTACACCTTC. It yields the protein CASSPQGQNYGYTF. Full variable domain (outside the CDR3, taken from reference TRBV18 and TRBJ1-2): NAGVMQNPRHLVRRRGQEARLRCSPMKGHSHVYWYRQLPEEGLKFMVYLQKENIIDESGMPKERFSAEFPKEGPSILRIQQVVRGDSAAYFCASSPQGQNYGYTFGSGTRLTVV.

This chain connects TRBV7-2 to TRBJ2-1; 8 bases are a match to TRBD2. Germline V gene sequence: CDR1 SGHTA, CDR2 FQGNSA. This CDR3 has 17 amino acids. With 3 bases clipped from V and 2 bases from J, the junction kept 9 bases outside the gene matches. CDR3 sequence: CASSLPKAGVTYNEQFF. Written as DNA, the CDR3 is TGTGCCAGCAGCTTGCCTAAAGCGGGGGTTACCTACAATGAGCAGTTCTTC.

J is TRBJ2-3 and V is TRBV6-5; D might be TRBD2 (7 bases). This CDR3 has 14 amino acids. V lost 6 bases and J 0 bases, leaving 10 bases between the germline ends. Germline values: CDR1 MNHEY, CDR2 SVGAGI. The chain's CDR3 is CASRRGGSTDTQYF. CDR3 in DNA: TGTGCCAGCAGAAGGGGGGGTAGCACAGATACGCAGTATTTT.

The chain is built from TRBV7-9 and TRBJ2-1, with 9 bases fitting TRBD1. V lost 0 bases to trimming and J lost 4 bases; unmatched junction nucleotides: 4. Germline values: CDR1 SEHNR, CDR2 FQNEAQ (reference sequence). The CDR3 covers 16 residues. The CDR3 sequence is CASSLASGTGYNEQFF. The CDR3 nucleotides read TGTGCCAGCAGCTTAGCCTCCGGGACAGGGTACAATGAGCAGTTCTTC.

The chain has TRBV12-2 and TRBJ2-7. TRBV12-2 is reported as a pseudogene. The length of the CDR3 is 16 residues. CDR3: CASRATEQTDSYEQYV. CDR3 in DNA: TGTGCAAGTCGCGCCACCGAGCAGACGGATTCCTACGAGCAGTACGTC.

This clone was counted only a few times. This chain links TRBV5-1 with TRBJ2-7; D is uncertain. Trimming cost V 0 bases and J 7 bases, with 14 bases left between them. Germline V lookup: CDR1 SGHRS, CDR2 YFSETQ. The CDR3 runs 14 residues. CDR3 DNA: TGCGCCAGCAGCTTGGGCCCCGGTTTACGGGAGCAGTACTTC. Residues: CASSLGPGLREQYF. Combining the CDR3 with reference TRBV5-1 and TRBJ2-7 gives the whole variable domain KAGVTQTPRYLIKTRGQQVTLSCSPISGHRSVSWYQQTPGQGLQFLFEYFSETQRNKGNFPGRFSGRQFSNSRSEMNVSTLELGDSALYLCASSLGPGLREQYFGPGTRLTVT.

This clone appeared many times. This rearrangement joins TRBV15 to TRBJ2-7, with TRBD1 as a possible D gene (5 bases). CDR3 length: 13 residues. Between the trimmed V and J ends, which lost 5 bases and 4 bases, there was a span of 12 bases. The germline V gene has CDR1 LNHNV and CDR2 YYDKDF (reference sequence). Written as DNA, the CDR3 is TGTGCCACCAGCCTGGACAACCCGTACGAGCAGTACGTC. Translated, it gives CATSLDNPYEQYV.

The CDR3 sequence is CASSISGAYNEQFF. The CDR3 DNA reads TGTGCCAGTAGTATTTCAGGGGCCTACAATGAGCAGTTCTTC. V is TRBV19 and J is TRBJ2-1; possibly TRBD1 for D (6 bases). The CDR3 runs 14 residues. Germline V gene data show CDR1 as LNHDA and CDR2 as SQIVND (reference sequence). The V end lost 3 bases, the J end lost 2 bases, and 8 bases lay between the germline ends.

This sequence joins TRBV14 and TRBJ1-2; possible D gene TRBD1, 5 bases. CDR3 length equals 17 residues. Trimming cost V 0 bases and J 5 bases, with 19 bases left between them. Germline CDR1 and CDR2: SGHDN and FVKESK. CDR3 coding DNA: TGTGCCAGCAGCCAAGATCTCGAGGTGGGGCCAATTTATGGCTACACCTTC. Protein: CASSQDLEVGPIYGYTF.

The CDR3 sequence is CASTLSGRGSYNEQFF. The CDR3 coding sequence is TGTGCCAGCACCCTTAGCGGGAGGGGCTCCTACAATGAGCAGTTCTTC. This chain links TRBV7-9 with TRBJ2-1; 11 nucleotides align to TRBD2. After removal of 7 bases from V and 0 bases from J, the junction contained 5 bases not matched to a gene. The CDR3 is 16 residues long. The V gene's germline CDR1 is SEHNR and CDR2 FQNEAQ (reference sequence).